This T cell receptor beta chain comes out of a study of T cell changes during pregnancy in multiple sclerosis. The CDR3 has 18 residues. J was trimmed by 10 bases and V by 3 bases; bases with no gene match: 13. From germline, CDR1 is KGHSH and CDR2 LQKENI. Produced via immunoSEQ multiplex PCR; TCRdb's table is partial and in-frame only. The table lists fewer than 100,000 clones, about 88% of them singletons. The receptor was derived from a female donor with multiple sclerosis, enrolled in a pregnancy study. The rearrangement joins TRBV18 to TRBJ2-1; 15 bases line up with TRBD2. Sequences were derived from peripheral blood, sampled before pregnancy. CDR3 sequence (DNA): TGTGCCAGCTCACCTCTCGCCCGGGGACTAGCGGGGGGCACGGAGCAGTTCTTC. This codes for CASSPLARGLAGGTEQFF.